A single sample is the source of the 22 T cell receptor beta chains below, sequenced in a study of graft-versus-host responses after intestinal transplantation (dated by TCRdb to 2020 to 2022). Libraries were made using the immunoSEQ multiplex PCR assay. In TCRdb, the immuneACCESS table is reduced to in-frame sequences with V and J assigned. These tables do not hold every clone; where another copy was compared, an unresolved V gene accounts for under half, and the others remain unexplained. The sample yields approximately 86,000 clones; roughly 89% were counted once. Clones ranked in the top ten supply approximately 0.1% of the sample. The time point label on this specimen signifies: cells obtained before transplantation from donor or recipient. These receptors have no identified antigens. The sample in question was unstimulated CD4+ T cells sorted from spleen or lymph node cells, obtained before intestinal transplant. The receptors were gathered from a human donor who received an intestinal transplant.

V usage is TRBV29-1 and J usage is TRBJ1-3; D remains unclear. This CDR3 region has 13 residues. Germline CDR1 is SQVTM and CDR2 is ANQGSEA. Trimming shortened V by 1 base and J by 6 bases, and 10 bases separated the two germline ends. The CDR3 spells CSVEGRGENTIYF. CDR3 bases: TGCAGCGTTGAAGGCAGAGGTGAAAACACCATATATTTT.

The rearrangement uses TRBV10-3 and TRBJ1-2, with a possible D match to TRBD1 (6 bases). Germline values: CDR1 ENHRY, CDR2 SYGVKD. V was pared by 8 bases and J by 6 bases, with 13 bases between. This CDR3 is built from 12 residues. For the CDR3, the DNA is TGTGCCATCGTGGGGGGGGGCGATGGCTACACCTTC. It is translated as CAIVGGGDGYTF.

The V and J genes are TRBV7-9 and TRBJ1-1; a possible D gene is TRBD1 (5 bases). Germline CDR1 and CDR2: SEHNR and FQNEAQ (reference sequence). V was shortened by 7 bases and J by 3 bases, with 15 bases between the two germline ends. This CDR3 is built from 14 residues. CDR3 DNA sequence: TGTGCCAGCACACCGTTTGGAGGGGACACTGAAGCTTTCTTT. This translates into CASTPFGGDTEAFF.

This chain uses TRBV7-2 with TRBJ2-3; D may be TRBD1 (5 bases). Per the germline V gene, CDR1 is SGHTA and CDR2 is FQGNSA. Trimming pared 5 bases from V and 5 bases from J, leaving 11 bases between. CDR3 length: 13 amino acids. Here the CDR3 reads CASSPARGDTQYF. The CDR3, as DNA: TGTGCCAGCAGCCCGGCTAGGGGAGATACGCAGTATTTT.

This clone was picked up a small number of times. The chain has TRBV5-1 and TRBJ1-3; 7 positions agree with TRBD1. This CDR3 spans 15 amino acids. Losses at the gene ends were 1 base for V and 4 bases for J; bases not matched to a gene: 5. Germline CDR1 and CDR2: SGHRS and YFSETQ. This chain's CDR3 is CASSLTGDRGNTIYF. DNA for the CDR3: TGCGCCAGCAGCTTGACTGGGGACAGAGGAAACACCATATATTTT.

J is TRBJ2-1 and V is TRBV10-3; D may be TRBD2 (6 bases). The CDR3 runs 17 residues. Germline CDR1 reads ENHRY; CDR2 reads SYGVKD. V shed 4 bases and J shed 5 bases, with 21 bases lying between them. CDR3 amino acids: CAISGGVGLVVNNEQFF. The CDR3 DNA sequence: TGTGCCATCAGTGGGGGGGTCGGCCTAGTCGTCAACAATGAGCAGTTCTTC.

The V and J genes are TRBV5-1 and TRBJ2-5; possible D gene TRBD1, 6 bases. This CDR3 has 15 amino acids. Looked up from germline, CDR1 is SGHRS and CDR2 is YFSETQ. V was pared by 4 bases and J by 4 bases, with 17 bases between. The chain's CDR3 is CASSDGGRISETQYF. CDR3 in DNA: TGCGCCAGCAGCGATGGGGGCAGGATTTCAGAGACCCAGTACTTC.

This chain connects TRBV19 to TRBJ1-3; the D gene is possibly TRBD1 (5 bases). The germline V gene encodes CDR1 LNHDA and CDR2 SQIVND (reference sequence). The CDR3 loop spans 16 amino acids. V lost 7 bases and J 0 bases, leaving 16 bases between the germline ends. In nucleotides, the CDR3 is TGTGCCAGTATTAGAACAGGAGATCGCTCTGGAAACACCATATATTTT. It codes for CASIRTGDRSGNTIYF.

V is TRBV29-1 and J is TRBJ2-3, with D perhaps TRBD1 (5 bases). V dropped 6 bases and J dropped 0 bases, with 13 bases sitting between them. CDR1 and CDR2 from the germline V gene are SQVTM and ANQGSEA. The CDR3 runs 14 residues. The CDR3 protein is CSVMRQTSTDTQYF. As DNA, the CDR3 is TGCAGCGTCATGAGACAGACTAGCACAGATACGCAGTATTTT.

CDR3 in DNA: TGTGCCAGCAGCTTAACAGGGGGCACTGAAGCTTTCTTT. It is translated as CASSLTGGTEAFF. The chain combines TRBV7-2 with TRBJ1-1, with TRBD1 matching 8 bases. Germline loops: CDR1 SGHTA, CDR2 FQGNSA. The CDR3 length is 13 residues. Trimming at V came to 2 bases and at J to 4 bases, leaving 0 bases not matched to a gene.

This chain joins TRBV5-1 and TRBJ2-3; 7 bases match TRBD1. The germline gives CDR1 SGHRS, CDR2 YFSETQ. The length of the CDR3 is 14 residues. V shed 0 bases, J shed 6 bases, and the junction held 4 bases outside the gene matches. This CDR3 is CASSLVQGVDTQYF. CDR3 coding DNA: TGCGCCAGCAGCTTGGTCCAGGGGGTCGATACGCAGTATTTT. Complete variable domain (other parts from reference TRBV5-1 and TRBJ2-3): KAGVTQTPRYLIKTRGQQVTLSCSPISGHRSVSWYQQTPGQGLQFLFEYFSETQRNKGNFPGRFSGRQFSNSRSEMNVSTLELGDSALYLCASSLVQGVDTQYFGPGTRLTVL.

The V call is TRBV6-1, the J call TRBJ1-2; D is unclear. The CDR3 runs 15 residues. With 4 bases removed from V and 0 bases from J, the gap between germline ends came to 12 bases. Germline values: CDR1 MNHNS, CDR2 SASEGT. CDR3: CASSASKFSNYGYTF. The CDR3, as DNA: TGTGCCAGCAGTGCGTCTAAATTCTCTAACTATGGCTACACCTTC.

The chain links TRBV29-1 to TRBJ2-7; tentative D call: TRBD1 (5 bases). The V end lost 2 bases, the J end lost 7 bases, and 12 bases lay between the germline ends. Germline CDR1 reads SQVTM; CDR2 reads ANQGSEA. CDR3 size: 12 residues. The CDR3, as DNA: TGCAGCGTTGAAACAAGGGGCCGAGAGCAGTACTTC. Translation gives CSVETRGREQYF.

The rearrangement links TRBV14 to TRBJ2-1; 8 bases are a match to TRBD1. Germline values: CDR1 SGHDN, CDR2 FVKESK. J was trimmed by 0 bases and V by 4 bases; bases with no gene match: 2. The CDR3 loop spans 15 amino acids. The CDR3 region is CASSRGTGSYNEQFF. The CDR3, as DNA: TGTGCCAGCAGCCGGGGGACAGGCTCCTACAATGAGCAGTTCTTC.

The chain has TRBV19 and TRBJ1-6, with 9 nucleotides matching TRBD1. This CDR3 is built from 17 residues. From germline, CDR1 is LNHDA and CDR2 SQIVND (reference sequence). V shed 5 bases, J shed 9 bases, and the junction held 14 bases outside the gene matches. CDR3: CASSSGAPGQGGSPLHF. The CDR3 nucleotides are TGTGCCAGTAGTTCTGGGGCTCCGGGACAGGGAGGTTCACCCCTCCACTTT.

The chain links TRBV15 to TRBJ1-1; 7 bases agree with TRBD1. The CDR3 extends over 16 amino acids. The V and J ends lost 5 bases and 0 bases, in that order; junction bases with no gene match: 9. The germline CDR1 and CDR2 sequences are LNHNV and YYDKDF (reference sequence). CDR3 nucleotide sequence: TGTGCCACCAGCGAAAGAAGAGACAGGGTGAACACTGAAGCTTTCTTT. Translated, it gives CATSERRDRVNTEAFF.

The chain joins TRBV6-6 to TRBJ1-2; the match to TRBD1 covers 11 bases. The germline CDR1 and CDR2 sequences are MNHNY and SVGAGI (reference sequence). This CDR3 is built from 13 residues. With 7 bases clipped from V and 7 bases from J, the junction kept 5 bases outside the gene matches. The DNA for the CDR3 is TGTGCCAGCACCGGACAGGGGGCTAGTGGCTACACCTTC. It specifies CASTGQGASGYTF.

This clone has a single count. V gene TRBV7-2 combines with J gene TRBJ1-2; TRBD1 matches at 9 bases. The ends lost 4 bases at V and 11 bases at J; junction bases unmatched: 11. Germline assignment: CDR1 SGHTA and CDR2 FQGNSA. This CDR3 is 14 amino acids long. CDR3 nucleotides: TGTGCCAGCAGCTCGCGGACAGGGGACTTGCGATACACCTTC. Translated, it gives CASSSRTGDLRYTF.

This rearrangement joins TRBV7-2 to TRBJ1-6; TRBD1 agrees at 7 bases. The CDR3 covers 17 residues. Trimming removed 4 bases from V and 6 bases from J; junction bases left unmatched: 12. The germline V gene encodes CDR1 SGHTA and CDR2 FQGNSA. CDR3 nucleotides: TGTGCCAGCAGCTCCCGACAGGGTTCCAACTTTAATTCACCCCTCCACTTT. It specifies CASSSRQGSNFNSPLHF.

V gene TRBV6-6 combines with J gene TRBJ2-7; TRBD1 is a possible D gene (6 bases). In germline, CDR1 is MNHNY, CDR2 SVGAGI (reference sequence). The CDR3 consists of 14 residues. Trimming removed 6 bases at V and 3 bases at J, with 15 bases between. The CDR3 coding sequence is TGTGCCAGCAGCCGCGAAGGGGGTAACTACGAGCAGTACTTC. Translating gives CASSREGGNYEQYF.

This chain links TRBV19 with TRBJ1-4; D unresolved. V lost 8 bases and J lost 7, with 17 bases in between. This CDR3 is 14 amino acids long. Germline V gene lookup returns CDR1 LNHDA and CDR2 SQIVND (reference sequence). The chain's CDR3 is CASREWGRGEKLFF. The CDR3 nucleotides read TGTGCCAGTCGGGAGTGGGGTCGGGGTGAAAAACTGTTTTTT.

V is TRBV9 and J is TRBJ2-7; TRBD1 is a possible D gene (5 bases). This CDR3 region has 14 residues. V gave up 0 bases and J gave up 2 bases, with 9 bases separating them. The germline V gene encodes CDR1 SGDLS and CDR2 YYNGEE. The CDR3 region is CASSVGTNPYEQYF. In nucleotides, the CDR3 is TGTGCCAGCAGCGTAGGGACAAACCCCTACGAGCAGTACTTC.